The clone carrying this TCR beta chain was detected many times. CDR3 length: 13 amino acids. Trimming cost V 0 bases and J 8 bases, with 11 bases left between them. CDR1 and CDR2 from the germline V gene are GTSNPN and SVGIG (reference sequence). This sample was taken from a study of T cells in Graves' hyperthyroidism and ophthalmopathy. Regions amplified from RNA transcripts were the TCR beta CDR3 regions. The HTBI set primed first-round TCR CDR3 RT-PCR. TCRdb re-derived calls from the multiplex PCR reads in MiXCR, one entry per CDR3 protein. The sample has more than 500,000 distinct CDR3 sequences; about 16% are singletons.

Sequencing was performed on blood. The V and J genes are TRBV30 and TRBJ2-1; D remains unclear. This clonotype was obtained from a woman aged 25 to 39 with Graves' ophthalmopathy. The chain's CDR3 is CAWSVGIADEQFF. The CDR3 bases are TGTGCCTGGAGTGTAGGGATAGCCGATGAGCAGTTCTTC.